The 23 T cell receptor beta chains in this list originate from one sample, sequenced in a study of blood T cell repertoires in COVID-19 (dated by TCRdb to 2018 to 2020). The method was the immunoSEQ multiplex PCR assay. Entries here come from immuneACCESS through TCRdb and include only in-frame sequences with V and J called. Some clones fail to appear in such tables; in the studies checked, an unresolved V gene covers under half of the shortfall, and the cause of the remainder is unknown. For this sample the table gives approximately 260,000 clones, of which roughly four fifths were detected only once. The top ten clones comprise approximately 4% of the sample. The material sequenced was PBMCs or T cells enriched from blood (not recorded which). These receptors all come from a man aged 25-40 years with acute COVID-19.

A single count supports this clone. DNA of the CDR3: TGTGCCACCGCGCAGGGGAGCACAGATACGCAGTATTTT. Translated: CATAQGSTDTQYF. V usage is TRBV24-1 and J usage is TRBJ2-3; TRBD1 might be the D (6 bases). The CDR3 spans 13 residues. The germline gives CDR1 KGHDR, CDR2 SFDVKD. The ends were cut back, 9 bases at V and 0 bases at J, with 9 bases in the middle.

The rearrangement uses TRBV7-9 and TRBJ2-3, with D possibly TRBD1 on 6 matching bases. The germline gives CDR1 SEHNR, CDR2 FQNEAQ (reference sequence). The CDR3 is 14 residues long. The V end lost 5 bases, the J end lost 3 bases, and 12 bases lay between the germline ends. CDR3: CASSPRTATDTQYF. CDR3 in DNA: TGTGCCAGCAGCCCCCGGACAGCGACAGATACGCAGTATTTT. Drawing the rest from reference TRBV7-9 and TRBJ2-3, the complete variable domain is DTGVSQNPRHKITKRGQNVTFRCDPISEHNRLYWYRQTLGQGPEFLTYFQNEAQLEKSRLLSDRFSAERPKGSFSTLEIQRTEQGDSAMYLCASSPRTATDTQYFGPGTRLTVL.

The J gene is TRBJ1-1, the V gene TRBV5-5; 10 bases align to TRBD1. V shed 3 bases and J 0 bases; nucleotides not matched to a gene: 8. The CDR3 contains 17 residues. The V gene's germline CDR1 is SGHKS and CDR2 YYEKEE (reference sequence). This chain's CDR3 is CASSSVPGQGMNTEAFF. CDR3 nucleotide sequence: TGTGCCAGCAGCTCTGTCCCGGGACAGGGGATGAACACTGAAGCTTTCTTT. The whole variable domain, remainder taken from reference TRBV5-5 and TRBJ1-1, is DAGVTQSPTHLIKTRGQQVTLRCSPISGHKSVSWYQQVLGQGPQFIFQYYEKEERGRGNFPDRFSARQFPNYSSELNVNALLLGDSALYLCASSSVPGQGMNTEAFFGQGTRLTVV.

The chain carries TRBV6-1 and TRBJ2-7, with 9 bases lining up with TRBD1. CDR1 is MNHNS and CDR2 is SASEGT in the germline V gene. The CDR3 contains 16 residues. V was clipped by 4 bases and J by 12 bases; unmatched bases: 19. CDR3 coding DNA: TGTGCCAGCAGTGGTATTATCGGGACAGGGCCCCAGGAGGGGTACGTC. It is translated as CASSGIIGTGPQEGYV.

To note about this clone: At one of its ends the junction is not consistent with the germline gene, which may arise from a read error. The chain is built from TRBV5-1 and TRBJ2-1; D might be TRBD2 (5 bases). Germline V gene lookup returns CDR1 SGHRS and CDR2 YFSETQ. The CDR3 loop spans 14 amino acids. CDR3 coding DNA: TGTGCCAGCACCATGACTAACTCCTACAATGAGCAGTTCTTC. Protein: CASTMTNSYNEQFF.

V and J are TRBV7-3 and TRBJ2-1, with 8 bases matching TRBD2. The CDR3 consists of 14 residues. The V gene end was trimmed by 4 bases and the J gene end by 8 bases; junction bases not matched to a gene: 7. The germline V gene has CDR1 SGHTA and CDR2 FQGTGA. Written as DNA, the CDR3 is TGTGCCAGCAGCTCTGGGGCAGCGGGGGATGAGCAGTTCTTC. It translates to CASSSGAAGDEQFF.

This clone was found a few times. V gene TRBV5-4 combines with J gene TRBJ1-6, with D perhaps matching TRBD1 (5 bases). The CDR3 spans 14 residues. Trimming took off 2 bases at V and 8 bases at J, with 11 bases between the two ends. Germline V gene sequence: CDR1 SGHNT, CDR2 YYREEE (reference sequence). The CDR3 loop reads CASSFSGSDSPLHF. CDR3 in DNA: TGTGCCAGCAGCTTCTCAGGGTCGGATTCACCCCTCCACTTT.

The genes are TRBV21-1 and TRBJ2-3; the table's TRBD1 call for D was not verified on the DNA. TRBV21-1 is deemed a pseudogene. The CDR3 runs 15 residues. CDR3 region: CASSKPGQGTDTQYF. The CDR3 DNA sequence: TGTGCCAGCAGCAAACCGGGACAGGGGACAGATACGCAGTATTTT.

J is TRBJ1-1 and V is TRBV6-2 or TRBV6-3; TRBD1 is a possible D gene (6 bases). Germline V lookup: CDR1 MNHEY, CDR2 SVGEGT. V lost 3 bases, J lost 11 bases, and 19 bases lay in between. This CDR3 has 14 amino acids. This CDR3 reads CASSYLGAFGVAFF. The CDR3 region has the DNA TGTGCCAGCAGTTATTTGGGGGCCTTCGGTGTGGCTTTCTTT.

The CDR3 loop is CATSDFNRVMNTGELFF. Here the CDR3 DNA reads TGTGCCACCAGTGATTTCAATCGGGTAATGAACACCGGGGAGCTGTTTTTT. The chain carries TRBV24-1 and TRBJ2-2; D remains ambiguous. From germline, CDR1 is KGHDR and CDR2 SFDVKD. The V and J ends lost 1 base and 1 base respectively, with 12 bases between them. The CDR3 has 17 amino acids.

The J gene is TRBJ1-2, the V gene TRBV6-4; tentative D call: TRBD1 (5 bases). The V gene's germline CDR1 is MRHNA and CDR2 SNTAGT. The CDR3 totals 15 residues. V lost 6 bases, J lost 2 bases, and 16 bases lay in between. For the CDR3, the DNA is TGTGCCAGCAGCCACCAGGGAGGCAAGAACTATGGCTACACCTTC. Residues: CASSHQGGKNYGYTF.

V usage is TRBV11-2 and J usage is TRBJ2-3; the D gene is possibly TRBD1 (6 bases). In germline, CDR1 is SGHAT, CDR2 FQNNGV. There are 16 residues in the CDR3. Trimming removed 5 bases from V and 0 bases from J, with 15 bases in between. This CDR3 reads CASSTRTETSTDTQYF. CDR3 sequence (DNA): TGTGCCAGCAGCACGCGGACAGAAACTAGCACAGATACGCAGTATTTT.

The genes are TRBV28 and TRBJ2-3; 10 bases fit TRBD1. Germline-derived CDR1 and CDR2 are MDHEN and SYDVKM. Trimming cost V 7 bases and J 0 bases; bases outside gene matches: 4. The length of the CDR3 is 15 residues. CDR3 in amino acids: CASNDRGLSTDTQYF. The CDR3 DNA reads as TGTGCCAGCAACGACAGGGGGCTAAGCACAGATACGCAGTATTTT.

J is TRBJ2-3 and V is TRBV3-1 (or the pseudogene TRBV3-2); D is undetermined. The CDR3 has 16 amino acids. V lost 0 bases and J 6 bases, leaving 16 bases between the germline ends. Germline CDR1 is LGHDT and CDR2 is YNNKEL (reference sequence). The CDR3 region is CASSQEPPDPRDTQYF. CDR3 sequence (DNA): TGTGCCAGCAGCCAAGAACCCCCCGACCCGCGGGATACGCAGTATTTT.

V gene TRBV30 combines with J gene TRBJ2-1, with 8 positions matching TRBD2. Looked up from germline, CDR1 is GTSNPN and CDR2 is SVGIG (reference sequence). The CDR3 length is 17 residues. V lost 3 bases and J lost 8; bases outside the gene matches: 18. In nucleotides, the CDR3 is TGTGCCTGGAGACCTATCCCCCGATGGACTAGCTCTGATGAGCAGTTCTTC. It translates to CAWRPIPRWTSSDEQFF.

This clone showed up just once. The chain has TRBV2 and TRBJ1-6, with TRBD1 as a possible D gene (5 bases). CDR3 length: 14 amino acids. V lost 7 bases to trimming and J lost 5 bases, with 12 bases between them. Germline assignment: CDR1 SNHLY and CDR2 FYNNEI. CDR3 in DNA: TGTGCCAGCATTAACAGGCCTCATAATTCACCCCTCCACTTT. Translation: CASINRPHNSPLHF.

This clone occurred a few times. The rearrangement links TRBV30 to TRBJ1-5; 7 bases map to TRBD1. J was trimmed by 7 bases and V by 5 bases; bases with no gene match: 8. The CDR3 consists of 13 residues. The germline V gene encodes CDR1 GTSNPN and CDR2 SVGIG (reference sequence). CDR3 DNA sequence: TGTGCCTGGGACAGGGTCTTCGGGCAGCCCCAGCATTTT. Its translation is CAWDRVFGQPQHF.

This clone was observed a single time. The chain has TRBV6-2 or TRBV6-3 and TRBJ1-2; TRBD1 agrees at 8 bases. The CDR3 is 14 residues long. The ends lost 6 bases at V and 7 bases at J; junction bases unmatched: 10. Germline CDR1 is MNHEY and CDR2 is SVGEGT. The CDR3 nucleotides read TGTGCCAGCAGCCTGGGACAGGCGGCCTTTGGCTACACCTTC. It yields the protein CASSLGQAAFGYTF.

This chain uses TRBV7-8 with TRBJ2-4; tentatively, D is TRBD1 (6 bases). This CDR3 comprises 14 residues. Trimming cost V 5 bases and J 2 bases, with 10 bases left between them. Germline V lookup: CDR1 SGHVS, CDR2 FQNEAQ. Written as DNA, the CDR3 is TGTGCCAGCAGCCTCAGGGGCACCAAAAACATTCAGTACTTC. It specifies CASSLRGTKNIQYF.

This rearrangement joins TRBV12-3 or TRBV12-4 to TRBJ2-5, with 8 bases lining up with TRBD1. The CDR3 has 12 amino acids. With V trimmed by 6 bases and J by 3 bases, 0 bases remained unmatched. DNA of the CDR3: TGTGCCAGCAGGACAGGGGAAGAGACCCAGTACTTC. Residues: CASRTGEETQYF.

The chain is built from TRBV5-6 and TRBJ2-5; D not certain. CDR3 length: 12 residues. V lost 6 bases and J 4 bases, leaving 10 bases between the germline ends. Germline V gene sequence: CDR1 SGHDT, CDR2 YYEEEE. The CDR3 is CASMVQAETQYF. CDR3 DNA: TGTGCCAGCATGGTTCAGGCAGAGACCCAGTACTTC.

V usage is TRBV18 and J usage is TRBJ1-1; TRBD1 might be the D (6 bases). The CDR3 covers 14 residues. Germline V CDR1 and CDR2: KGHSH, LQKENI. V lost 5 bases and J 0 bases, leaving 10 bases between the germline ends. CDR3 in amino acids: CASSSDRMNTEAFF. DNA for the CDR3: TGTGCCAGCTCATCCGACAGGATGAACACTGAAGCTTTCTTT.

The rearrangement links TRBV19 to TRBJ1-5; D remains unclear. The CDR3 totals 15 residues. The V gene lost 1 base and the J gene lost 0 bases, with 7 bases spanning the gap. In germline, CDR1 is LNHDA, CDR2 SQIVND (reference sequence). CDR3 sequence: CASSIGHFSNQPQHF. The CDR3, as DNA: TGTGCCAGTAGTATAGGACATTTTAGCAATCAGCCCCAGCATTTT.